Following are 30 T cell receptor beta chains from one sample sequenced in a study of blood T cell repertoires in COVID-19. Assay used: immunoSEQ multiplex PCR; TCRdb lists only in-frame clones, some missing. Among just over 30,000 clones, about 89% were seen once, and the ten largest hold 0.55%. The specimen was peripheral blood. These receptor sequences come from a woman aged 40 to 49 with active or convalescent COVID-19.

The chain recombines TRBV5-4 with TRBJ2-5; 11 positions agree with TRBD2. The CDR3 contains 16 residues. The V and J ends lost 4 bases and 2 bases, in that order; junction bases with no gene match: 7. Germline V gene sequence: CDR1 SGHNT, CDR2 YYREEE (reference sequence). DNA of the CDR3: TGTGCCAGCAGCGGGGCCGGGACTAGCGGACAAGAGACCCAGTACTTC. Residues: CASSGAGTSGQETQYF.

For the CDR3, the DNA is TGTGCCAGCAGTTATAGGGGTAATTCACCCCTCCACTTT. As protein: CASSYRGNSPLHF. The V and J genes are TRBV6-2 or TRBV6-3 and TRBJ1-6; D possibly corresponds to TRBD1 (5 bases). CDR3 length: 13 amino acids. Germline values: CDR1 MNHEY, CDR2 SVGEGT. Deletions cut 3 bases from V and 6 bases from J, with 6 bases between.

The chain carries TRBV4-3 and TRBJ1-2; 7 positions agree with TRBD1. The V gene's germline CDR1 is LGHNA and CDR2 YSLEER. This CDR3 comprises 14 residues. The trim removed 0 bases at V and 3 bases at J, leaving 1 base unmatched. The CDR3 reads CASSQDRGDYGYTF. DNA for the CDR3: TGCGCCAGCAGCCAAGACAGGGGGGACTATGGCTACACCTTC.

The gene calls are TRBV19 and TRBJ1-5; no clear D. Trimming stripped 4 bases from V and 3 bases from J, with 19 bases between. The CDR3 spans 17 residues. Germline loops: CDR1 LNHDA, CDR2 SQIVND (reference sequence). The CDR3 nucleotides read TGTGCCAGTAGTAGGGGAGATGGGGTAGGGAACAATCAGCCCCAGCATTTT. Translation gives CASSRGDGVGNNQPQHF.

CDR3 loop: CASSARDRPYNEQFF. In DNA form, the CDR3 reads TGTGCCAGCAGCGCCCGGGACAGACCTTACAATGAGCAGTTCTTC. V usage is TRBV7-9 and J usage is TRBJ2-1; 7 bases match TRBD1. The length of the CDR3 is 15 residues. V gave up 5 bases and J gave up 4 bases; unmatched junction bases: 8. The germline V gene has CDR1 SEHNR and CDR2 FQNEAQ (reference sequence).

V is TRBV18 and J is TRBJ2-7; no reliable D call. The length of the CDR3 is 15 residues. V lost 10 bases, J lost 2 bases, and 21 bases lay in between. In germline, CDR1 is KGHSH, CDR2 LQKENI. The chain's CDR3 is CATQRIAGEAYEQYF. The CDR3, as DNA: TGTGCCACCCAACGTATAGCCGGAGAGGCCTACGAGCAGTACTTC.

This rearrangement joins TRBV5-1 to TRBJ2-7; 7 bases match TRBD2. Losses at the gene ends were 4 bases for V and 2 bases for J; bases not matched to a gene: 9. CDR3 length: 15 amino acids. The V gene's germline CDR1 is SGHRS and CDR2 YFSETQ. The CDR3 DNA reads TGCGCCAGCAGCACCGGGTCCAGCGGGGCCTACGAGCAGTACTTC. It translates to CASSTGSSGAYEQYF.

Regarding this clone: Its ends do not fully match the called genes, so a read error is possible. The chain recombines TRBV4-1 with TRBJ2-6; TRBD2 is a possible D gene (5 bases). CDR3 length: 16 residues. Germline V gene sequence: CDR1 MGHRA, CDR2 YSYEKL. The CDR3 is CASSQVSGAGANVLTF. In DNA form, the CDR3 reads TGCGCCAGCAGTCAAGTTTCCGGGGCTGGGGCCAACGTCCTGACTTTC.

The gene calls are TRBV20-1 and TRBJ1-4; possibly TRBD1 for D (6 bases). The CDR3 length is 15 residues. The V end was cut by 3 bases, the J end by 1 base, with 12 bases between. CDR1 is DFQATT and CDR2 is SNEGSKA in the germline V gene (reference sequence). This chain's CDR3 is CSASLGAGTNEKLFF. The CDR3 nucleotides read TGCAGTGCTAGTTTGGGGGCGGGAACTAATGAAAAACTGTTTTTT.

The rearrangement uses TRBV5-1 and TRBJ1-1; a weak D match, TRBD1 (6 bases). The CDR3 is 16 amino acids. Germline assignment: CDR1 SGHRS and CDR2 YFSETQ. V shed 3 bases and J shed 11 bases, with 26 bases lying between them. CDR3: CASSWETGLPPYAAFF. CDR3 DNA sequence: TGCGCCAGCAGCTGGGAGACAGGTCTACCTCCCTATGCGGCTTTCTTT.

The CDR3 nucleotides read TGTGCCAGCAGACGACAGGATCTTAGGGCCGGGGAGCTGTTTTTT. Protein: CASRRQDLRAGELFF. This sequence joins TRBV27 and TRBJ2-2, with D possibly matching TRBD1 (6 bases). This CDR3 region has 15 residues. Trimming stripped 6 bases from V and 6 bases from J, with 17 bases between. Germline loops: CDR1 MNHEY, CDR2 SMNVEV (reference sequence).

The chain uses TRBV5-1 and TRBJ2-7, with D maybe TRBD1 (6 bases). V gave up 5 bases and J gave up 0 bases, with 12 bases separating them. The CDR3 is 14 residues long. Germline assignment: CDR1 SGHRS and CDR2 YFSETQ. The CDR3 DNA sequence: TGCGCCAGCAGGGACCAGGGGAGCTCCTACGAGCAGTACTTC. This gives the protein CASRDQGSSYEQYF.

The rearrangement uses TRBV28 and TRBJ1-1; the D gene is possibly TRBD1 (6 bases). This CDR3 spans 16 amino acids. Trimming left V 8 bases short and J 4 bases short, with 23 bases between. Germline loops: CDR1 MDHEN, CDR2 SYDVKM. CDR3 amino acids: CASSPSRRGPGTEAFF. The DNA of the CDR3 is TGTGCCAGCTCGCCTTCCCGCAGGGGACCGGGCACTGAAGCTTTCTTT.

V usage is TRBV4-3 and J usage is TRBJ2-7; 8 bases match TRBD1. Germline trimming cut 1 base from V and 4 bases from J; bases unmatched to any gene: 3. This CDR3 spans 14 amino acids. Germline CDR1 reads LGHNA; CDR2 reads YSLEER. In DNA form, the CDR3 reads TGCGCCAGCAGCCAAGGGACAGGGAATTACGAGCAGTACTTC. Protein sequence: CASSQGTGNYEQYF.

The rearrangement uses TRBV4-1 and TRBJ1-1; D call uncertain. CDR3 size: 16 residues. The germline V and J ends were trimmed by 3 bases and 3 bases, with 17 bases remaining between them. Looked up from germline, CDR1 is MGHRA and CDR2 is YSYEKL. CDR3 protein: CASSQANYEGHTEAFF. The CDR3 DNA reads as TGCGCCAGCAGCCAGGCGAATTACGAGGGCCACACTGAAGCTTTCTTT.

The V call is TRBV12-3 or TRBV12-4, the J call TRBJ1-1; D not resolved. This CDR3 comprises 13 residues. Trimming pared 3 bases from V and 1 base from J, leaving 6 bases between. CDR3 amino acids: CASSLKQNTEAFF. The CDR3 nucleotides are TGTGCCAGCAGTTTGAAACAGAACACTGAAGCTTTCTTT.

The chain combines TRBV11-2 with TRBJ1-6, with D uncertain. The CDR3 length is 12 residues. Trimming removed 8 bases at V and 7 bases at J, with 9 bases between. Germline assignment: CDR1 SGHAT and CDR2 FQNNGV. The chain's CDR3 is CASGSTNSPLHF. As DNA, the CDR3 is TGTGCCAGCGGCAGTACCAATTCACCCCTCCACTTT.

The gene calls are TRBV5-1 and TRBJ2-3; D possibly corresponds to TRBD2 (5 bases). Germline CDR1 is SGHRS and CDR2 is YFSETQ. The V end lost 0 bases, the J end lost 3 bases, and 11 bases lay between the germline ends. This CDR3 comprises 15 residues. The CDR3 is CASSLVRAQTDTQYF. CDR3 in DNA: TGCGCCAGCAGCTTGGTGAGGGCCCAAACAGATACGCAGTATTTT.

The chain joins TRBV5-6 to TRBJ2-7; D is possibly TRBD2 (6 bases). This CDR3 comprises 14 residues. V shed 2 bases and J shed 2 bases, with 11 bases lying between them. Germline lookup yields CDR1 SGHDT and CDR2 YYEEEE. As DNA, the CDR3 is TGTGCCAGCAGCTTCGGGACTTCTGCCTACGAGCAGTACTTC. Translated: CASSFGTSAYEQYF.

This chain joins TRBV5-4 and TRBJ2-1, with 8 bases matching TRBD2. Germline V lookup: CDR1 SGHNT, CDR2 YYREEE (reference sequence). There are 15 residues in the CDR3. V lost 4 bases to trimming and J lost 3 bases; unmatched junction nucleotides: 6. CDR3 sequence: CASSISGIFYNEQFF. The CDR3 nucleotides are TGTGCCAGCAGCATTAGCGGGATATTCTACAATGAGCAGTTCTTC.

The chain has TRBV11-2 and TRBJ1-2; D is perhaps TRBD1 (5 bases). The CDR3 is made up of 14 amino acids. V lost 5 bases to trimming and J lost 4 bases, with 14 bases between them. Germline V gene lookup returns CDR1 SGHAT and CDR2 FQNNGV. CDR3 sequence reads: CASSPTALPYGYTF. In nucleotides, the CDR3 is TGTGCCAGCAGCCCGACAGCTCTCCCCTATGGCTACACCTTC. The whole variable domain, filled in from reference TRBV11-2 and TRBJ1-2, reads EAGVAQSPRYKIIEKRQSVAFWCNPISGHATLYWYQQILGQGPKLLIQFQNNGVVDDSQLPKDRFSAERLKGVDSTLKIQPAKLEDSAVYLCASSPTALPYGYTFGSGTRLTVV.

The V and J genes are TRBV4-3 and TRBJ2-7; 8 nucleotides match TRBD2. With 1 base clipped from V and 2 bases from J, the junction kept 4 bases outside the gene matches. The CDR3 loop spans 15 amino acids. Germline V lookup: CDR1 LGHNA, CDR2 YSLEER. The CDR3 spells CASSQGVTSAYEQYF. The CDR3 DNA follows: TGCGCCAGCAGCCAAGGGGTGACTAGCGCCTACGAGCAGTACTTC.

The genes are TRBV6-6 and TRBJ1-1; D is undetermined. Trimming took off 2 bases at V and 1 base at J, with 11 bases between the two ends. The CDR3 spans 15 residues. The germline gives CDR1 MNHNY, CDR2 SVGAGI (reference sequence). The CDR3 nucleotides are TGTGCCAGCAGTTACCCTATTACGGGGAACACTGAAGCTTTCTTT. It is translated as CASSYPITGNTEAFF.

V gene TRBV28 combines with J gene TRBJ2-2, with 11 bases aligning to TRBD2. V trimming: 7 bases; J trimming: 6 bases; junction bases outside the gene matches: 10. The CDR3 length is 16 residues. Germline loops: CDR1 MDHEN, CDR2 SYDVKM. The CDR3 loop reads CASTTGLAVRAGELFF. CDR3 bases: TGTGCCAGCACCACGGGACTAGCGGTTCGAGCCGGGGAGCTGTTTTTT. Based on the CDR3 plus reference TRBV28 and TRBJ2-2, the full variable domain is DVKVTQSSRYLVKRTGEKVFLECVQDMDHENMFWYRQDPGLGLRLIYFSYDVKMKEKGDIPEGYSVSREKKERFSLILESASTNQTSMYLCASTTGLAVRAGELFFGEGSRLTVL.

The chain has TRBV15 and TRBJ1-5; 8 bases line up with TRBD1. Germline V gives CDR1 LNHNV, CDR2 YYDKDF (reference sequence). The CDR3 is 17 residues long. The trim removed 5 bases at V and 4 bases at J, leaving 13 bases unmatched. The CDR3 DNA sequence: TGTGCCACCAGCGGAGGGGGGGACAGGTTTTTGAATCAGCCCCAGCATTTT. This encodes CATSGGGDRFLNQPQHF.

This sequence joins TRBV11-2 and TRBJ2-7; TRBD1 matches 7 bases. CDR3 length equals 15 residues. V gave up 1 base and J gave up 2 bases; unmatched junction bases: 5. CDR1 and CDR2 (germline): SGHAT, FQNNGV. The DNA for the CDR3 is TGTGCCAGCAGCTTAGGGACAGGAGCCGCCTACGAGCAGTACTTC. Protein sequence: CASSLGTGAAYEQYF.

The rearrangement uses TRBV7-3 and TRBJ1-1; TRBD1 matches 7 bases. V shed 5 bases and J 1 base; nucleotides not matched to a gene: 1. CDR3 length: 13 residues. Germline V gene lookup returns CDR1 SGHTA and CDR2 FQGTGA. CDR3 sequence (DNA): TGTGCCAGCAGCCGACAGGGGAACACTGAAGCTTTCTTT. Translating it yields CASSRQGNTEAFF.

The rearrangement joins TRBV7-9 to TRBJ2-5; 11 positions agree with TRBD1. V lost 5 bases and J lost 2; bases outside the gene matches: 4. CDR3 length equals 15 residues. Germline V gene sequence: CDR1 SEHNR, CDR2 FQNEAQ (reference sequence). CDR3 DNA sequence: TGTGCCAGCAGCGCGGACAGGGGGCATCAAGAGACCCAGTACTTC. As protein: CASSADRGHQETQYF.

CDR3 sequence reads: CASSEDRGGSPLHF. The CDR3 nucleotides read TGTGCCAGCAGCGAGGACAGGGGGGGATCACCCCTCCACTTT. V usage is TRBV6-5 and J usage is TRBJ1-6; TRBD1 matches at 10 bases. CDR1 MNHEY and CDR2 SVGAGI come from the germline V gene. This CDR3 region has 14 residues. V lost 6 bases to trimming and J lost 10 bases; unmatched junction nucleotides: 6.

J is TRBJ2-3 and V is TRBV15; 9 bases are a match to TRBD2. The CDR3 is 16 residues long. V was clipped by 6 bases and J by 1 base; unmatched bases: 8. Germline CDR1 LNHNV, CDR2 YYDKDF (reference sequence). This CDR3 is CATREGTSLRTDTQYF. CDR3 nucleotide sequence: TGTGCCACCAGGGAAGGGACTAGCCTCCGCACAGATACGCAGTATTTT. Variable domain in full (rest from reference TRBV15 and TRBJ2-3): DAMVIQNPRYQVTQFGKPVTLSCSQTLNHNVMYWYQQKSSQAPKLLFHYYDKDFNNEADTPDNFQSRRPNTSFCFLDIRSPGLGDTAMYLCATREGTSLRTDTQYFGPGTRLTVL.